Listed here are 16 T cell receptor beta chains from one sample, sequenced in a study of blood T cell repertoires in COVID-19. Clones were sequenced by immunoSEQ multiplex PCR, and TCRdb holds only the in-frame ones, with some missing. The profile shows about 110,000 clones, 85% to 90% of them singletons. The sequenced material came from peripheral blood. These receptors all stem from an elderly woman with acute or convalescent COVID-19.

Turning to this clone: One end of the junction is discordant with germline, which a read error may explain. The chain is built from TRBV2 and TRBJ2-3, with 8 bases lining up with TRBD1. The CDR3 sequence is 13 residues long. Germline V CDR1 and CDR2: SNHLY, FYNNEI. Here the CDR3 reads CASSEAGTGTQYF. The CDR3 DNA reads TGTGCCAGCAGTGAAGCGGGGACAGGTACGCAGTATTTT.

On this clone itself: Other DNA variants within this sample encode the same CDR3. The chain recombines TRBV5-1 with TRBJ2-7; weak D call: TRBD1 (6 bases). Germline V gene lookup returns CDR1 SGHRS and CDR2 YFSETQ. Trimming pared 3 bases from V and 1 base from J, leaving 11 bases between. The CDR3 sequence is 14 residues long. The CDR3 region has the DNA TGCGCCAGCAGCTCGACAGGCGTGTCCTACGAGCAGTACTTC. It codes for CASSSTGVSYEQYF.

The chain uses TRBV3-1 (or the pseudogene TRBV3-2) and TRBJ2-5; 10 nucleotides align to TRBD2. The CDR3 length is 15 residues. The ends lost 4 bases at V and 2 bases at J; junction bases unmatched: 4. The V gene's germline CDR1 is LGHDT and CDR2 YNNKEL (reference sequence). CDR3 protein: CASSRTSGAQETQYF. Written as DNA, the CDR3 is TGTGCCAGCAGCCGGACTAGCGGTGCACAAGAGACCCAGTACTTC.

This chain connects TRBV9 to TRBJ2-3; D gene unclear. Looked up from germline, CDR1 is SGDLS and CDR2 is YYNGEE. The CDR3 is 15 residues long. Trimming removed 0 bases from V and 1 base from J, with 9 bases in between. The CDR3 sequence: CASSVGELRTDTQYF. In DNA form, the CDR3 reads TGTGCCAGCAGCGTAGGCGAGTTGCGCACAGATACGCAGTATTTT.

Only a few counts were recorded for this clone. The rearrangement joins TRBV30 to TRBJ1-3; D call uncertain. Germline CDR1 is GTSNPN and CDR2 is SVGIG (reference sequence). Trimming pared 5 bases from V and 1 base from J, leaving 9 bases between. The CDR3 runs 13 residues. The chain's CDR3 is CAWGRISGNTIYF. The CDR3 DNA reads as TGTGCCTGGGGCAGGATATCTGGAAACACCATATATTTT.

This rearrangement joins TRBV15 to TRBJ2-3; no clear D gene. Germline CDR1 LNHNV, CDR2 YYDKDF (reference sequence). Trimming took off 0 bases at V and 0 bases at J, with 7 bases between the two ends. The CDR3 contains 15 residues. The CDR3 reads CATSREQASTDTQYF. CDR3 nucleotide sequence: TGTGCCACCAGCAGAGAGCAGGCTAGCACAGATACGCAGTATTTT.

The chain employs TRBV7-9 and TRBJ1-3; D call uncertain. Looked up from germline, CDR1 is SEHNR and CDR2 is FQNEAQ (reference sequence). Between the trimmed V and J ends, which lost 4 bases and 2 bases, there was a span of 24 bases. The CDR3 sequence is 19 residues long. Here the CDR3 reads CASSSWSGILPETGNTIYF. For the CDR3, the DNA is TGTGCCAGCAGCTCCTGGTCCGGGATACTGCCGGAGACTGGAAACACCATATATTTT.

The chain is built from TRBV25-1 and TRBJ2-5; D unclear. The germline V gene encodes CDR1 MGHDK and CDR2 SYGVNS. There are 11 residues in the CDR3. V was trimmed by 5 bases and J by 5 bases, leaving 6 bases between them. Here the CDR3 DNA reads TGTGCCAGCAGTCCCGGGGAGACCCAGTACTTC. This translates into CASSPGETQYF.

This chain connects TRBV18 to TRBJ2-1; TRBD1 agrees at 8 bases. The CDR3 length is 16 residues. Germline values: CDR1 KGHSH, CDR2 LQKENI. V lost 2 bases, J lost 7 bases, and 10 bases stayed unmatched. The CDR3 bases are TGTGCCAGCTCACCAGGGCGGACAGGGTTTAATAATGAGCAGTTCTTC. Protein sequence: CASSPGRTGFNNEQFF.

The chain recombines TRBV5-8 with TRBJ2-7; the D is unclear. Germline V CDR1 and CDR2: SGHTS, YDEGEE. The CDR3 is 13 amino acids. V lost 1 base, J lost 4 bases, and 9 bases lay in between. CDR3 DNA: TGTGCCAGCAGCTTGATCAGAACGTACGAGCAGTACTTC. It encodes CASSLIRTYEQYF.

This chain connects TRBV5-1 to TRBJ1-3; 9 nucleotides agree with TRBD1. Trimming removed 4 bases from V and 1 base from J; junction bases left unmatched: 9. Germline V gene sequence: CDR1 SGHRS, CDR2 YFSETQ. The CDR3 totals 17 residues. Here the CDR3 reads CASSTGGADLSGNTIYF. The CDR3 DNA reads TGCGCCAGCAGCACAGGGGGCGCGGATCTTTCTGGAAACACCATATATTTT.

With respect to this clone: The sample holds other DNA sequences that translate to the same CDR3. V is TRBV19 and J is TRBJ1-5, with 7 bases lining up with TRBD1. CDR3 length: 14 residues. Per the germline V gene, CDR1 is LNHDA and CDR2 is SQIVND (reference sequence). V shed 6 bases, J shed 3 bases, and the junction held 5 bases outside the gene matches. CDR3 nucleotide sequence: TGTGCCAGTAGCATCGGGACAGTCAATCAGCCCCAGCATTTT. The encoded protein is CASSIGTVNQPQHF.

V usage is TRBV7-8 and J usage is TRBJ1-5; no reliable D call. This CDR3 is built from 13 residues. V gave up 5 bases and J gave up 1 base, with 6 bases separating them. In germline, CDR1 is SGHVS, CDR2 FQNEAQ. Here the CDR3 reads CASSLQSNQPQHF. Here the CDR3 DNA reads TGTGCCAGCAGCCTACAGAGCAATCAGCCCCAGCATTTT. Using reference TRBV7-8 and TRBJ1-5 for the parts outside the CDR3, the full variable domain is GAGVSQSPRYKVAKRGQDVALRCDPISGHVSLFWYQQALGQGPEFLTYFQNEAQLDKSGLPSDRFFAERPEGSVSTLKIQRTQQEDSAVYLCASSLQSNQPQHFGDGTRLSIL.

The gene calls are TRBV14 and TRBJ2-1, with TRBD2 matching over 10 bases. Germline V lookup: CDR1 SGHDN, CDR2 FVKESK. CDR3 size: 16 residues. The trim removed 3 bases at V and 8 bases at J, leaving 10 bases unmatched. The CDR3 region is CASSQGTSGAFYEQFF. The CDR3 DNA is TGTGCCAGCAGCCAGGGAACTAGCGGGGCTTTCTATGAGCAGTTCTTC.

This rearrangement joins TRBV6-5 to TRBJ1-5, with D perhaps matching TRBD1 (6 bases). Germline V CDR1 and CDR2: MNHEY, SVGAGI. The V and J ends lost 2 bases and 7 bases respectively, with 9 bases between them. This CDR3 is built from 13 residues. The CDR3 loop reads CASSYGGGQPQHF. The CDR3 nucleotides read TGTGCCAGCAGTTACGGGGGGGGCCAGCCCCAGCATTTT.

This chain links TRBV5-1 with TRBJ1-2, with 7 bases that match TRBD1. The CDR3 is made up of 12 amino acids. V gave up 1 base and J gave up 11 bases; unmatched junction bases: 5. Germline CDR1 SGHRS, CDR2 YFSETQ. CDR3 loop: CASSLTGQMYTF. The CDR3 coding sequence is TGCGCCAGCAGCTTGACGGGACAGATGTACACCTTC.